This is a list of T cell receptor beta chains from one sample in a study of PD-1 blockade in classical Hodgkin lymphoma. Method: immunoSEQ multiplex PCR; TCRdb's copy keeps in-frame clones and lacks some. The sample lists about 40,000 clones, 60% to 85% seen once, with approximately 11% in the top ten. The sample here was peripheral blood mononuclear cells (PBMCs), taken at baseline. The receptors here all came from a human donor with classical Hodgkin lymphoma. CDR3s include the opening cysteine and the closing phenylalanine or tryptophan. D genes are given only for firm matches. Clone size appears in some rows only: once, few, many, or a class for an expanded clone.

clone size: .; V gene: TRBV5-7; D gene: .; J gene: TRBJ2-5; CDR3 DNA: TGTGCCAGCAGCTACCTCGGGAGAGGGGAGGAGACCCAGTACTTC; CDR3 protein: CASSYLGRGEETQYF
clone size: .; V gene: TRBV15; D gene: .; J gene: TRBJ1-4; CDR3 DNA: TGTGCCACCGCGGGGGGGTCAACTAATGAAAAACTGTTTTTT; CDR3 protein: CATAGGSTNEKLFF
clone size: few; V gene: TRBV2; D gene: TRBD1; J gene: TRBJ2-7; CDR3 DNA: TGTGCCAGCAAAGGGACAGGGCACGACGAGCAGTACTTC; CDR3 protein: CASKGTGHDEQYF
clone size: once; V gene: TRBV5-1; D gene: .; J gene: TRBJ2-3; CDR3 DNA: TGCGCCAGCAGCTTGGCGCAGGGGACAGATACGCAGTATTTT; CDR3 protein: CASSLAQGTDTQYF
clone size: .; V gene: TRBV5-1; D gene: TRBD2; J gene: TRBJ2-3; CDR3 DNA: TGCGCCAGCAGCTTAGGTTTAGCGGGAACAGATACGCAGTATTTT; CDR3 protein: CASSLGLAGTDTQYF
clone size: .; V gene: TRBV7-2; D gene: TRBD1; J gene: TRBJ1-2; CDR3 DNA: TGTGCCAGCAGCTTCACAGGGGGCGGGAATGGCTACACCTTC; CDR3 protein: CASSFTGGGNGYTF
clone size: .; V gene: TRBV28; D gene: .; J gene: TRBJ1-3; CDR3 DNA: TGTGCCAGCAGTTCCCCGGAGTTCTCTGGAAACACCATATATTTT; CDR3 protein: CASSSPEFSGNTIYF
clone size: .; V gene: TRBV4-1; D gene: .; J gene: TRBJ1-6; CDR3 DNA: TGCGCCAGCAGCCAACCCGCCGCCAGGGGCACTTCACCCCTCCACTTT; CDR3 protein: CASSQPAARGTSPLHF
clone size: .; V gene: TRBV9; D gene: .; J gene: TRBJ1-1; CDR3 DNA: TGTGCCAGCAGCGTAGGGGCAGGGTATGGGAACACTGAAGCTTTCTTT; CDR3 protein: CASSVGAGYGNTEAFF
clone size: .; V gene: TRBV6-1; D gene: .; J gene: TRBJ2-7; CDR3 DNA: TGTGCCAGCAGCAGTACAGGCGGCCCCTACGAGCAGTACTTC; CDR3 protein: CASSSTGGPYEQYF
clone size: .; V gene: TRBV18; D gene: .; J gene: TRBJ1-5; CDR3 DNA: TGTGCCAGCTCACCGTCGACCTATCAGCCCCAGCATTTT; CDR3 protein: CASSPSTYQPQHF
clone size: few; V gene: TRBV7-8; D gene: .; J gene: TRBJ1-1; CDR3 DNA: TGTGCCAGCAGCTTAGCGCGGGCAGGCGGGGCAGCTTTCTTT; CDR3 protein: CASSLARAGGAAFF
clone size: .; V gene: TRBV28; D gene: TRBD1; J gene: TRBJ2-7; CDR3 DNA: TGTGCCAGCAGAGCAAACAGGGGTCTCTACGAGCAGTACTTC; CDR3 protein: CASRANRGLYEQYF
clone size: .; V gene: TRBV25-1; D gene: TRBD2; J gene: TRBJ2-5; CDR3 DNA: TGTGCCAGCAGTCTAGGGACTAGCGGGAGGGAGACGGAAGAGACCCAGTACTTC; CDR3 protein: CASSLGTSGRETEETQYF
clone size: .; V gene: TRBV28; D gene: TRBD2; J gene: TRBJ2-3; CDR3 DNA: TGTGCCAGCAGTTATACCGGGAGGTGGGATACGCAGTATTTT; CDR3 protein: CASSYTGRWDTQYF
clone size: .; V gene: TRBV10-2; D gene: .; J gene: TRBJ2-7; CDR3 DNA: TGCGCCAGCAGTGGGGCAGGGGAGCAGTACTTC; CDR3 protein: CASSGAGEQYF
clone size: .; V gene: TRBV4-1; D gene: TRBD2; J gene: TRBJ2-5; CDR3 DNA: TGCGCCAGCAGCCAAGCTCTAGCGGGAGGGACCGAGACCCAGTACTTC; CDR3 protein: CASSQALAGGTETQYF
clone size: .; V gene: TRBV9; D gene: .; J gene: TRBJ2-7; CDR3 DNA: TGTGCCAGCAGCGTCGAGGCGGGAACCTTCTCCTACGAGCAGTACTTC; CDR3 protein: CASSVEAGTFSYEQYF
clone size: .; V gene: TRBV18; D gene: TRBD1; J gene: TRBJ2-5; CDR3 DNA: TGTGCCAGCTCACGACGAGGGACAGAAGAGACCCAGTACTTC; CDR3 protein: CASSRRGTEETQYF
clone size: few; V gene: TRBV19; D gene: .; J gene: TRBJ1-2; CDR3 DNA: TGTGCCAGTAGCCGTCTACCAGGGGCCGGGTATGGCTACACCTTC; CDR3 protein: CASSRLPGAGYGYTF
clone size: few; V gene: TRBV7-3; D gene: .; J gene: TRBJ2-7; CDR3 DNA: TGTGCCAGCAGCCTAACCGGGTCCCCGGGCCCCTACGAGCAGTACTTC; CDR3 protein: CASSLTGSPGPYEQYF
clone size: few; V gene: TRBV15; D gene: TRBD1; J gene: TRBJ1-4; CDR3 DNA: TGTGCCACCAGCAGGGACAGGGGGCATCCCGAAAAACTGTTTTTT; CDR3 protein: CATSRDRGHPEKLFF
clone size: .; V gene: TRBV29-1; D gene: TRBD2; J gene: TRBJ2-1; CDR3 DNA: TGCAGCGTTGAGGGACTAGCGGGATACAATGAGCAGTTCTTC; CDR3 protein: CSVEGLAGYNEQFF
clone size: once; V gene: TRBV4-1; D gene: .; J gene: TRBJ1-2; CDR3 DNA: TGCGCCAGCAGCCTCACCGGGACCGCCCTCCCCAACTATGGCTACACCTTC; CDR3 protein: CASSLTGTALPNYGYTF
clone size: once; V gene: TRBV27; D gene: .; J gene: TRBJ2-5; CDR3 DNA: TGTGCCAGCAGTTTATCGAGACTACCCACCGAGACCCAGTACTTC; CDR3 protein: CASSLSRLPTETQYF
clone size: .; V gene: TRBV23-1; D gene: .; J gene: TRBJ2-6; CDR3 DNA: TGCGCCAGCAGTCAATGGCTCAGGGGGGCTGGGGCCAACGTCCTGACTTTC; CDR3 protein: CASSQWLRGAGANVLTF